The 16 T cell receptor beta chains given below trace back to one sample, sequenced in a study of cytotoxic CD8 clonotypes in ibrutinib-treated CLL (dated by TCRdb to the early 2020s). The library came from the immunoSEQ multiplex PCR assay. The table comes from immuneACCESS by way of TCRdb, which keeps in-frame sequences with V and J called. Part of the clones is missing from these tables; in studies checked, under half for an unresolved V gene and the rest for unknown reasons. This sample comprises roughly 330,000 clones, roughly 71% of them detected only once. In total, the top ten clones hold about 6.7% of the sample. Sequenced material: PBMCs, taken after 36 months of ibrutinib treatment. The origin of the receptors is a human donor with chronic lymphocytic leukemia.

The CDR3 here is CASSLEAFGYTF. The CDR3 DNA reads TGCGCCAGCAGCTTGGAGGCGTTTGGCTACACCTTC. The chain employs TRBV5-1 and TRBJ1-2; D remains ambiguous. The CDR3 consists of 12 residues. Germline assignment: CDR1 SGHRS and CDR2 YFSETQ. Trimming left V 0 bases short and J 7 bases short, with 7 bases between.

The V call is TRBV4-1, the J call TRBJ1-6, with D possibly being TRBD1 (6 bases). Between the trimmed V and J ends, which lost 1 base and 6 bases, there was a span of 16 bases. There are 17 residues in the CDR3. Looked up from germline, CDR1 is MGHRA and CDR2 is YSYEKL. The DNA of the CDR3 is TGCGCCAGCAGCCAAGTGTTAGGAGGACAGTTTAATTCACCCCTCCACTTT. Translated, it gives CASSQVLGGQFNSPLHF.

This chain links TRBV11-3 with TRBJ1-6; 7 positions agree with TRBD1. Germline CDR1 SGHNT, CDR2 YENEEA. The CDR3 consists of 13 residues. Trimming at V came to 1 base and at J to 10 bases, leaving 1 base not matched to a gene. CDR3 sequence: CASSLGDRSPLHF. The CDR3 nucleotides are TGTGCCAGCAGCTTAGGGGACAGATCACCCCTCCACTTT.

This chain links TRBV29-1 with TRBJ2-2, with TRBD1 as a possible D gene (6 bases). This CDR3 region has 15 residues. The V gene's germline CDR1 is SQVTM and CDR2 ANQGSEA. Trimming cost V 3 bases and J 1 base, with 12 bases left between them. CDR3: CSVETVGQNTGELFF. DNA for the CDR3: TGCAGCGTTGAGACGGTGGGACAGAACACCGGGGAGCTGTTTTTT.

This chain uses TRBV11-2 with TRBJ2-4; either TRBD1 or TRBD2 may supply D (5 bases each). Germline V CDR1 and CDR2: SGHAT, FQNNGV. The length of the CDR3 is 14 residues. V was shortened by 1 base and J by 6 bases, with 10 bases between the two germline ends. CDR3 coding DNA: TGTGCCAGCAGCTTAGCGACGGGGCCAAACATTCAGTACTTC. As protein: CASSLATGPNIQYF.

The V gene is TRBV19, the J gene TRBJ1-5; 7 nucleotides agree with TRBD1. Germline V CDR1 and CDR2: LNHDA, SQIVND (reference sequence). V lost 1 base, J lost 3 bases, and 6 bases stayed unmatched. There are 16 residues in the CDR3. The DNA of the CDR3 is TGTGCCAGTAGTATAGGGGAGGGACAGAACAATCAGCCCCAGCATTTT. Amino acid sequence: CASSIGEGQNNQPQHF. The full variable domain, its missing parts supplied by reference TRBV19 and TRBJ1-5, is DGGITQSPKYLFRKEGQNVTLSCEQNLNHDAMYWYRQDPGQGLRLIYYSQIVNDFQKGDIAEGYSVSREKKESFPLTVTSAQKNPTAFYLCASSIGEGQNNQPQHFGDGTRLSIL.

The rearrangement uses TRBV4-1 and TRBJ2-3; D is possibly TRBD1 (8 bases). The V end was cut by 6 bases, the J end by 6 bases, with 16 bases between. Germline lookup yields CDR1 MGHRA and CDR2 YSYEKL. The CDR3 contains 14 residues. The CDR3 DNA is TGCGCCAGCAGGATACAGGGGGGGCAGGATACGCAGTATTTT. Translating it yields CASRIQGGQDTQYF.

The gene calls are TRBV4-1 and TRBJ2-3; TRBD2 matches 13 bases. This CDR3 region has 18 residues. The germline V gene has CDR1 MGHRA and CDR2 YSYEKL. With V trimmed by 0 bases and J by 7 bases, 10 bases remained unmatched. DNA of the CDR3: TGCGCCAGCAGCCAAGAAGTTTGGGGACTAGCGGGACTGAATACGCAGTATTTT. It is translated as CASSQEVWGLAGLNTQYF.

CDR3 residues: CASSHRDLGYNEQFF. CDR3 sequence (DNA): TGCGCCAGCAGCCACCGGGACCTGGGATACAATGAGCAGTTCTTC. The rearrangement uses TRBV5-1 and TRBJ2-1; D is possibly TRBD1 or TRBD2 (5 bases each). Trimming cost V 4 bases and J 4 bases, with 15 bases left between them. The CDR3 totals 15 residues. Germline V gives CDR1 SGHRS, CDR2 YFSETQ.

The rearrangement joins TRBV9 to TRBJ2-4; TRBD1 or TRBD2 may be the D gene (5 bases each). This CDR3 is built from 14 residues. The V gene lost 3 bases and the J gene lost 12 bases, with 19 bases spanning the gap. Germline CDR1 and CDR2: SGDLS and YYNGEE. This chain's CDR3 is CASSETGRPTAQYF. The CDR3 bases are TGTGCCAGCAGCGAAACGGGACGGCCAACCGCTCAGTACTTC.

This clone was detected only once. The chain combines TRBV5-6 with TRBJ2-5; 7 nucleotides align to TRBD1. V trimming: 1 base; J trimming: 5 bases; junction bases outside the gene matches: 8. This CDR3 is built from 15 residues. The germline V gene has CDR1 SGHDT and CDR2 YYEEEE. The CDR3 DNA sequence: TGTGCCAGCAGCTTGCAGACGACAGGGTGGGAGACCCAGTACTTC. It is translated as CASSLQTTGWETQYF.

The V call is TRBV5-1, the J call TRBJ1-2, with 7 nucleotides matching TRBD1. V trimming: 4 bases; J trimming: 4 bases; junction bases outside the gene matches: 10. This CDR3 spans 15 amino acids. Germline CDR1 is SGHRS and CDR2 is YFSETQ. CDR3 in amino acids: CASSATTGVGYGYTF. The CDR3 DNA sequence: TGCGCCAGCAGCGCCACCACAGGGGTCGGCTATGGCTACACCTTC.

The gene calls are TRBV5-1 and TRBJ2-4, with D perhaps matching TRBD1 (5 bases). V lost 0 bases and J 8 bases, leaving 18 bases between the germline ends. The CDR3 consists of 16 residues. Germline assignment: CDR1 SGHRS and CDR2 YFSETQ. DNA of the CDR3: TGCGCCAGCAGCTTGGAGTGGGGCCAGCTTTCGGACATTCAGTACTTC. Its translation: CASSLEWGQLSDIQYF.

The chain links TRBV7-3 to TRBJ2-5; maybe TRBD1 (6 bases). V lost 6 bases and J lost 7, with 36 bases in between. Germline values: CDR1 SGHTA, CDR2 FQGTGA. The CDR3 has 20 residues. CDR3 in amino acids: CASRAIGGFWWTPFAPTQYF. The CDR3 DNA is TGTGCCAGCAGAGCAATAGGGGGTTTTTGGTGGACCCCCTTCGCTCCGACCCAGTACTTC.

The rearrangement links TRBV4-2 to TRBJ2-7; 7 bases are shared with TRBD1. There are 14 residues in the CDR3. V trimming: 3 bases; J trimming: 3 bases; junction bases outside the gene matches: 5. CDR1 is LGHNA, CDR2 YNFKEQ, per germline. CDR3 region: CASSQRQGNYEQYF. As DNA, the CDR3 is TGTGCCAGCAGCCAGAGACAGGGAAACTACGAGCAGTACTTC.

This chain joins TRBV5-1 and TRBJ2-7, with D uncertain. Germline CDR1 and CDR2: SGHRS and YFSETQ. The CDR3 runs 15 residues. V was trimmed by 4 bases and J by 0 bases, leaving 14 bases between them. The CDR3 DNA is TGCGCCAGCAGCGCGGACCGCCTTAACTCCTACGAGCAGTACTTC. This encodes CASSADRLNSYEQYF. Filled out from reference TRBV5-1 and TRBJ2-7, the complete variable domain reads KAGVTQTPRYLIKTRGQQVTLSCSPISGHRSVSWYQQTPGQGLQFLFEYFSETQRNKGNFPGRFSGRQFSNSRSEMNVSTLELGDSALYLCASSADRLNSYEQYFGPGTRLTVT.